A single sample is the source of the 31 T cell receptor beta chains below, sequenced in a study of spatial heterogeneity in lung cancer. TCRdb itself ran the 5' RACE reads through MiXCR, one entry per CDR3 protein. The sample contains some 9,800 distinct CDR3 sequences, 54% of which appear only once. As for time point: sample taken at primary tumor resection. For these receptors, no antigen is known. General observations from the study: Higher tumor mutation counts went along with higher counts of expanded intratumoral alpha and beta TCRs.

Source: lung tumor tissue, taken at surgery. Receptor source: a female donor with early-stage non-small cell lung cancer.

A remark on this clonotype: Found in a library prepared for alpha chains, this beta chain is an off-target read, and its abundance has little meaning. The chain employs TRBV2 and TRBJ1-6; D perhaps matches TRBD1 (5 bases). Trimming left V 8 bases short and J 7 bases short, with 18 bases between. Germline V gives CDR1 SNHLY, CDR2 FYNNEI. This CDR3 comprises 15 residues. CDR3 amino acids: CASLWGGLGNSPLHF. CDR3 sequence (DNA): TGTGCCAGCCTTTGGGGGGGATTGGGGAATTCACCCCTCCACTTT.

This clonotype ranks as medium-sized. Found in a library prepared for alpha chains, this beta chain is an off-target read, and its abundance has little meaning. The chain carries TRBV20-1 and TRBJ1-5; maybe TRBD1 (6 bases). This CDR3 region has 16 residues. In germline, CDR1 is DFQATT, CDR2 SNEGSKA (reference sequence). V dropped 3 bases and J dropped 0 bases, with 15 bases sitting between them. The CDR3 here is CSARLGRGYSNQPQHF. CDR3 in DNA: TGCAGTGCTAGGTTGGGCAGGGGATATAGCAATCAGCCCCAGCATTTT.

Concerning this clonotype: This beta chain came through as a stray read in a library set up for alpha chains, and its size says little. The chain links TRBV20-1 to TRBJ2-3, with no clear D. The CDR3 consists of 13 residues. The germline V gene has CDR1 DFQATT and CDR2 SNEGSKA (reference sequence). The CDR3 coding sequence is TGCAGCACGCGCGGCCGTAGCACAGATACGCAGTATTTT. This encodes CSTRGRSTDTQYF.

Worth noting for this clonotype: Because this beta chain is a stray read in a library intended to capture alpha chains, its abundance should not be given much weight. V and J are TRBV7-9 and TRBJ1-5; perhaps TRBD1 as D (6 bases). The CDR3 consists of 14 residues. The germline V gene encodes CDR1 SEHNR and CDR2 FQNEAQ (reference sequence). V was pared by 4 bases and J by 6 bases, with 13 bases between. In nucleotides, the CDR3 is TGTGCCAGCAGCTCATCTGAAGGGGGTCAGCCCCAGCATTTT. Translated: CASSSSEGGQPQHF. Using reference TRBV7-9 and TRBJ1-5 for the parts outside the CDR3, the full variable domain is DTGVSQNPRHKITKRGQNVTFRCDPISEHNRLYWYRQTLGQGPEFLTYFQNEAQLEKSRLLSDRFSAERPKGSFSTLEIQRTEQGDSAMYLCASSSSEGGQPQHFGDGTRLSIL.

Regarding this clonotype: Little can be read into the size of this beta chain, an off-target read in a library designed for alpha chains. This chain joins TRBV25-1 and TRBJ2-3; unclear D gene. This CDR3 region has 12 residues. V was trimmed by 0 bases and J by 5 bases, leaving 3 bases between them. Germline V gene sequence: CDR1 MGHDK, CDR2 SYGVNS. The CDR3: CASSEYEDTQYF. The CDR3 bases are TGTGCCAGCAGTGAATACGAAGATACGCAGTATTTT. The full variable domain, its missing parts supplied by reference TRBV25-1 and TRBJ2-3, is EADIYQTPRYLVIGTGKKITLECSQTMGHDKMYWYQQDPGMELHLIHYSYGVNSTEKGDLSSESTVSRIRTEHFPLTLESARPSHTSQYLCASSEYEDTQYFGPGTRLTVL.

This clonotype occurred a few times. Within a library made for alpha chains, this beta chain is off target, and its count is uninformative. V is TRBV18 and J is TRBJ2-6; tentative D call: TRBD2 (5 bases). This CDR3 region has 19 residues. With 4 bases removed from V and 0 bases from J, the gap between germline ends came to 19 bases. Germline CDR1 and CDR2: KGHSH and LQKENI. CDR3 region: CASSLGLLKTSSGANVLTF. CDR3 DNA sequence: TGTGCCAGCTCACTTGGACTGCTTAAGACGAGCTCTGGGGCCAACGTCCTGACTTTC.

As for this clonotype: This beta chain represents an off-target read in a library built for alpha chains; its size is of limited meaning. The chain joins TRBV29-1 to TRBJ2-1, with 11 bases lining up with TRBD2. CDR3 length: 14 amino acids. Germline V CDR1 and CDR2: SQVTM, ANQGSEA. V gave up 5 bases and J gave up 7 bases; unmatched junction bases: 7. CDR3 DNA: TGCAGCGTTCAGACTAGCGGGGTAGGGAATGAGCAGTTCTTC. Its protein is CSVQTSGVGNEQFF.

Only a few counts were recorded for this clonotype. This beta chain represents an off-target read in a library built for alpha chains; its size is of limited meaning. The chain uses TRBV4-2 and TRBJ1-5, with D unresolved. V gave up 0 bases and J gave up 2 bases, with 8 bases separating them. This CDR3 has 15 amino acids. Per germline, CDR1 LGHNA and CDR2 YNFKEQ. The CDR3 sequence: CASSQERQGNQPQHF. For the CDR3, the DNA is TGTGCCAGCAGCCAAGAGAGGCAGGGCAATCAGCCCCAGCATTTT.

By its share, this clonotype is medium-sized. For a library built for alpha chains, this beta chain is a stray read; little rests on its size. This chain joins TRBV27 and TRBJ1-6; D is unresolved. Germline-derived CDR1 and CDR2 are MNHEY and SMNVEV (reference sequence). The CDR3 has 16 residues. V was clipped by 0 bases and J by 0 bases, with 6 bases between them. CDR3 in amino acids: CASSLSHSSYNSPLHF. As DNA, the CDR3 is TGTGCCAGCAGTTTATCGCATAGCTCCTATAATTCACCCCTCCACTTT.

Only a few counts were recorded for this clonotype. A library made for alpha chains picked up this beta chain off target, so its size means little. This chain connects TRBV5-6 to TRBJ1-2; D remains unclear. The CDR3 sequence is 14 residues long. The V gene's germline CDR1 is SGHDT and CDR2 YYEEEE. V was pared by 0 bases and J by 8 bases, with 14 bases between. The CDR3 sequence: CASSLEAGKGGYTF. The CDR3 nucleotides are TGTGCCAGCAGCTTGGAGGCAGGCAAAGGAGGCTACACCTTC.

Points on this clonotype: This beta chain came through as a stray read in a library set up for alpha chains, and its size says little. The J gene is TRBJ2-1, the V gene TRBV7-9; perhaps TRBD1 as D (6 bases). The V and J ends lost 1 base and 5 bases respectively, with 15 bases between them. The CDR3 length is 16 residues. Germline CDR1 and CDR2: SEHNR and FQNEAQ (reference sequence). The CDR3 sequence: CASSLEYREGDNEQFF. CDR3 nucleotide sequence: TGTGCCAGCAGCTTAGAGTACAGGGAAGGGGACAATGAGCAGTTCTTC.

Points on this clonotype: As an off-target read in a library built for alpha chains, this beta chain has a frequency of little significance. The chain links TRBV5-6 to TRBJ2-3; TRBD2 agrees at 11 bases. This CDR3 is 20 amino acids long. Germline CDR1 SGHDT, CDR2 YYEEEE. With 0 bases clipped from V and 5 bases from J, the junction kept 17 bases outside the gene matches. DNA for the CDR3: TGTGCCAGCAGCTTGGTGCTTGGGACTAGCGGAGGAAAGATCGGAGATACGCAGTATTTT. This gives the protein CASSLVLGTSGGKIGDTQYF.

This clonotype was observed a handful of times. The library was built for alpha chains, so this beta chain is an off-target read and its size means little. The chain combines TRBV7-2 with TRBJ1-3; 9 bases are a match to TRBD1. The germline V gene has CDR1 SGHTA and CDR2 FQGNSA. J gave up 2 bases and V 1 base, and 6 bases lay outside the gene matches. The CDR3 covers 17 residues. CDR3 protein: CASSLGLGTGTGNTIYF. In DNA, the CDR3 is TGTGCCAGCAGCTTAGGGTTGGGGACAGGGACTGGAAACACCATATATTTT.

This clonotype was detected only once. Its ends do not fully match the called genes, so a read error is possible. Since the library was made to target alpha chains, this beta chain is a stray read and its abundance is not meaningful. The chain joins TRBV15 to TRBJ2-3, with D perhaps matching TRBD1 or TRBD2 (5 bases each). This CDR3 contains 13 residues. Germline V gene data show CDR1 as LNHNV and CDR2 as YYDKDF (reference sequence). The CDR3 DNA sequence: TGTTCCACCAGCAGAGGGGCCTCAGATACGCAGTATTTT. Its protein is CSTSRGASDTQYF.

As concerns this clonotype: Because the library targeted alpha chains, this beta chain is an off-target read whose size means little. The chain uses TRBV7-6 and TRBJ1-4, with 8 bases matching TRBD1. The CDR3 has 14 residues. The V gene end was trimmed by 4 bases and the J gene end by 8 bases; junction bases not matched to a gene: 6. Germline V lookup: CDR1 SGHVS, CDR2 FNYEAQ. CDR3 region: CASSSGTGKEKLFF. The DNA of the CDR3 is TGTGCCAGCAGCTCCGGGACAGGCAAAGAAAAACTGTTTTTT.

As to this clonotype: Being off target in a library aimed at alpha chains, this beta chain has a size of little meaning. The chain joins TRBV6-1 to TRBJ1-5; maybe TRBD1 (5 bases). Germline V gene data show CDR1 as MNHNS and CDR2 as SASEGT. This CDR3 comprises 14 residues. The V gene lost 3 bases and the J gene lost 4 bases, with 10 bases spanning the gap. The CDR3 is CASSDQGRNQPQHF. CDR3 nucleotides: TGTGCCAGCAGTGACCAGGGACGGAATCAGCCCCAGCATTTT.

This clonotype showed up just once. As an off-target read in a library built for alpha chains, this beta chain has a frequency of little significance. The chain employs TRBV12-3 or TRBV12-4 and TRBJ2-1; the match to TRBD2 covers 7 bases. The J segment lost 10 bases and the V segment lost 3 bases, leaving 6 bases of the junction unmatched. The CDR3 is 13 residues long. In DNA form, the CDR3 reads TGTGCCAGCAGTTTGGTCGGTAGCGGGGAGCAGTTCTTC. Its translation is CASSLVGSGEQFF.

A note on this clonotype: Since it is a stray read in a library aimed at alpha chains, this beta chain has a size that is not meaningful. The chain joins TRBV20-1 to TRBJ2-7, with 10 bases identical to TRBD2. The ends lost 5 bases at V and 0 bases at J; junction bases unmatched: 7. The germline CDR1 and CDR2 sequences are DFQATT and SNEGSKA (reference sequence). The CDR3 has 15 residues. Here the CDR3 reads CSAARGLAASYEQYF. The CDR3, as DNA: TGCAGTGCTGCCCGAGGACTAGCGGCCTCCTACGAGCAGTACTTC.

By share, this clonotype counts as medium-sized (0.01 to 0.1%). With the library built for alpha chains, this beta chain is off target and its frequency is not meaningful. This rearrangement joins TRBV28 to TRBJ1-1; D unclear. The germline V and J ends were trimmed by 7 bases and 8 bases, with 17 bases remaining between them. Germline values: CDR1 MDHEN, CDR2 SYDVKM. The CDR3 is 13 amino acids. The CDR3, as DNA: TGTGCCAGCATCCAACCCGGCAGTCTAGAAGCTTTCTTT. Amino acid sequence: CASIQPGSLEAFF. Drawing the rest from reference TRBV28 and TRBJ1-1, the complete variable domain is DVKVTQSSRYLVKRTGEKVFLECVQDMDHENMFWYRQDPGLGLRLIYFSYDVKMKEKGDIPEGYSVSREKKERFSLILESASTNQTSMYLCASIQPGSLEAFFGQGTRLTVV.

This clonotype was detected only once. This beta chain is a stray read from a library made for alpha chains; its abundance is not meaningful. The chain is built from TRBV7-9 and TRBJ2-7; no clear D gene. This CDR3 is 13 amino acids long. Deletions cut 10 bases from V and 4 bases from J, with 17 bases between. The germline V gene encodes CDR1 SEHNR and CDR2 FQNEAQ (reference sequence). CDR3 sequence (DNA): TGTGCCACCAGAGACTTCCTTGATTACGAGCAGTACTTC. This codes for CATRDFLDYEQYF.

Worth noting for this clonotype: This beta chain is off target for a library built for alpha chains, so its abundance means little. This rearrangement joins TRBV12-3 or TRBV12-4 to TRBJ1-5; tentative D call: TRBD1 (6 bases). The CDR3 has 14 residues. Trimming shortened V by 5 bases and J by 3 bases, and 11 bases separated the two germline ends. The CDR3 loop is CASSGGAPNQPQHF. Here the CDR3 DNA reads TGTGCCAGCAGTGGGGGGGCGCCCAATCAGCCCCAGCATTTT.

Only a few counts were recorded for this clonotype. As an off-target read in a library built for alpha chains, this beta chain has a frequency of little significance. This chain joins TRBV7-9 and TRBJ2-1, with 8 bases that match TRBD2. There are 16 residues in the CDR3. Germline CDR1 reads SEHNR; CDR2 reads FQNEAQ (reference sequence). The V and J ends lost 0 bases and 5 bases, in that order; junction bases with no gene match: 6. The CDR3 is CASSLAILAVNNEQFF. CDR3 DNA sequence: TGTGCCAGCAGCTTAGCGATACTAGCGGTGAACAATGAGCAGTTCTTC.

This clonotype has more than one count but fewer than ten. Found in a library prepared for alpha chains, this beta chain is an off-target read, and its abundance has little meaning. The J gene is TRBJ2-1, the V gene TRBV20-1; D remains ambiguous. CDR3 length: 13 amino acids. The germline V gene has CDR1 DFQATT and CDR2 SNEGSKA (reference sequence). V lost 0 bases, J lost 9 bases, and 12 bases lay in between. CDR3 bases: TGCAGTGCTAGAGATACTAAAGGTGGTGAGCAGTTCTTC. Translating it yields CSARDTKGGEQFF.

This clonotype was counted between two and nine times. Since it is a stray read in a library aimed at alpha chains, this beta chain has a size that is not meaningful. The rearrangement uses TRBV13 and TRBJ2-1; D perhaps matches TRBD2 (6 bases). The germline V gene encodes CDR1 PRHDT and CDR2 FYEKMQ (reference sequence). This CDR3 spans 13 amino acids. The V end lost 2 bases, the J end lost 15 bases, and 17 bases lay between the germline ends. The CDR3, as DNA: TGTGCCAGCAGCTTATATCCCGGCGGGGACCCGTTCTTC. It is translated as CASSLYPGGDPFF. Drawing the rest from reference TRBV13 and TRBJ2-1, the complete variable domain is AAGVIQSPRHLIKEKRETATLKCYPIPRHDTVYWYQQGPGQDPQFLISFYEKMQSDKGSIPDRFSAQQFSDYHSELNMSSLELGDSALYFCASSLYPGGDPFFGPGTRLTVL.

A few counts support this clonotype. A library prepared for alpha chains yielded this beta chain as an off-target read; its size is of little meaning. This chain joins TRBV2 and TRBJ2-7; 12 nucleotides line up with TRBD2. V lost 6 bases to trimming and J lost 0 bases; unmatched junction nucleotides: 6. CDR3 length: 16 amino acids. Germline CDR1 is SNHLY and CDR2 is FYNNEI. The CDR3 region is CASRPLAGGPSYEQYF. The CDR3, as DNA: TGTGCCAGCAGACCCCTAGCGGGGGGGCCCTCCTACGAGCAGTACTTC.

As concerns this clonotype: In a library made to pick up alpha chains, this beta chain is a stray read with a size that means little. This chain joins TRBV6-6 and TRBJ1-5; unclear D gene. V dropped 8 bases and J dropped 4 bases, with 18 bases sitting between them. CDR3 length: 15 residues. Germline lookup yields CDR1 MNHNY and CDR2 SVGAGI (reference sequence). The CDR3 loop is CASAPRNRPNQPQHF. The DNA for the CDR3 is TGTGCCAGCGCCCCTCGGAACAGACCTAATCAGCCCCAGCATTTT.

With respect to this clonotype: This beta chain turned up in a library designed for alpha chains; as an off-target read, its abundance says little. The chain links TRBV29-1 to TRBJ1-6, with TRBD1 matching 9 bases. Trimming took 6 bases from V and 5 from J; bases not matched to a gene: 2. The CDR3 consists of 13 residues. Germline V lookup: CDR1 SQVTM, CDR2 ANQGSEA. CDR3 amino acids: CSVRDRDNSPLHF. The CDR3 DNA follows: TGCAGCGTGAGGGACAGGGATAATTCACCCCTCCACTTT. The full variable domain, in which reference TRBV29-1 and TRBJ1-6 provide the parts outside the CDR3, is SAVISQKPSRDICQRGTSLTIQCQVDSQVTMMFWYRQQPGQSLTLIATANQGSEATYESGFVIDKFPISRPNLTFSTLTVSNMSPEDSSIYLCSVRDRDNSPLHFGNGTRLTVT.

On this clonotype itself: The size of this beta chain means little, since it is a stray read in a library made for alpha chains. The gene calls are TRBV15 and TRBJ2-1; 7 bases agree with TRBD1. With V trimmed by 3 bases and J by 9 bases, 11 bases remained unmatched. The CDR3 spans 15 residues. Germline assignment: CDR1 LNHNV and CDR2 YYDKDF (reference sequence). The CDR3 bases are TGTGCCACCAGCAGTACTACAGGGGTTAGAAGTGAGCAGTTCTTC. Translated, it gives CATSSTTGVRSEQFF. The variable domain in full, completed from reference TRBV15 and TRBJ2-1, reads DAMVIQNPRYQVTQFGKPVTLSCSQTLNHNVMYWYQQKSSQAPKLLFHYYDKDFNNEADTPDNFQSRRPNTSFCFLDIRSPGLGDTAMYLCATSSTTGVRSEQFFGPGTRLTVL.

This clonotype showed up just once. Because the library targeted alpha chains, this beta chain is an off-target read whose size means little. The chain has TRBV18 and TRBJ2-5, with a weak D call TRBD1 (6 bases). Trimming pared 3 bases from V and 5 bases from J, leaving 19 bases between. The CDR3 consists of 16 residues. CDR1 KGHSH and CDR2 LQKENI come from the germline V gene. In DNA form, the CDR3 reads TGTGCCAGCTCACCGGAACAGGGACGACGGTCGGAGACCCAGTACTTC. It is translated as CASSPEQGRRSETQYF.

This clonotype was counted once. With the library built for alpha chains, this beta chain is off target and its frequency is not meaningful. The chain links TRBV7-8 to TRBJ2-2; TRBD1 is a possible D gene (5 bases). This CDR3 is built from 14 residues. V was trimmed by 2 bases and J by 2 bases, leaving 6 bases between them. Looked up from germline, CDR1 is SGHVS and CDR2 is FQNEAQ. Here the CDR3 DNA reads TGTGCCAGCAGCTTAAGGGGTAACACCGGGGAGCTGTTTTTT. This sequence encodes CASSLRGNTGELFF.

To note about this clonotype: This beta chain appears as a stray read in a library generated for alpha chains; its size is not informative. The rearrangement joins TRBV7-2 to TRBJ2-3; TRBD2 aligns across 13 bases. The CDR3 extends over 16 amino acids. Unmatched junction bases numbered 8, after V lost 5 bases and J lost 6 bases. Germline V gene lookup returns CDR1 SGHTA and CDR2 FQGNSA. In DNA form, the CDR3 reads TGTGCCAGCAGCCCGCGGACTAGCGGGGGTGGGGATACGCAGTATTTT. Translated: CASSPRTSGGGDTQYF. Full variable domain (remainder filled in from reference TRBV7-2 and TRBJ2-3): GAGVSQSPSNKVTEKGKDVELRCDPISGHTALYWYRQSLGQGLEFLIYFQGNSAPDKSGLPSDRFSAERTGGSVSTLTIQRTQQEDSAVYLCASSPRTSGGGDTQYFGPGTRLTVL.